The source of this T cell receptor beta chain is a study of T cell responses to AZD1222 COVID-19 vaccine. General study points: Mostly white British, mostly female donors; authors suggested clonal diversity may be underestimated.

The assay was immunoSEQ multiplex PCR, and TCRdb's table has in-frame clones only and misses some. The repertoire includes about 110,000 clones, 87% of them detected once, and 4.5% to 6% sits in the top ten. It was second doses at about 4 or about 12 weeks that were pooled. About this clone itself: Its antigen remains unidentified.

The germline V gene has CDR1 SGDLS and CDR2 YYNGEE. CDR3 length: 14 residues. With 5 bases removed from V and 3 bases from J, the gap between germline ends came to 11 bases. The chain uses TRBV9 and TRBJ1-4; D gene unclear. Sequences were derived from peripheral blood, sampled 28 days after the second AZD1222 dose. This TCR came from an adult who received the AZD1222 COVID-19 vaccine. The CDR3 loop reads CASSYAGANEKLFF. The CDR3, as DNA: TGTGCCAGCAGTTACGCCGGGGCTAATGAAAAACTGTTTTTT.